The next 10 T cell receptor beta chains were all read from a single sample in a study of cytomegalovirus exposure and HLA in healthy donors. PCR involved 60 Vbeta and 13 Jbeta primers. Only in-frame clones appear in the TCRdb table, and some are missing; sequencing was by immunoSEQ multiplex PCR. The sample has 65,000 to 70,000 clones; roughly nine tenths are singletons. The sequencing input was PBMCs. The receptors derive from a woman in her 30s in good health and CMV-seropositive.

The chain has TRBV27 and TRBJ2-3; TRBD1 might be the D (6 bases). The ends were cut back, 6 bases at V and 2 bases at J, with 18 bases in the middle. Looked up from germline, CDR1 is MNHEY and CDR2 is SMNVEV (reference sequence). The CDR3 contains 16 residues. As DNA, the CDR3 is TGTGCCAGCAGACGAAGGGGGACCCCTGACACAGATACGCAGTATTTT. Translated, it gives CASRRRGTPDTDTQYF.

The gene calls are TRBV5-1 and TRBJ2-3; 7 bases agree with TRBD1. The V segment lost 3 bases and the J segment 3 bases; nucleotides outside the gene matches: 7. Per the germline V gene, CDR1 is SGHRS and CDR2 is YFSETQ. The CDR3 is 15 residues long. The CDR3 protein is CASSSTGDMTDTQYF. In DNA, the CDR3 is TGCGCCAGCAGCTCAACAGGGGACATGACAGATACGCAGTATTTT.

V usage is TRBV6-5 and J usage is TRBJ1-2; D gene uncertain. The germline V gene encodes CDR1 MNHEY and CDR2 SVGAGI. The CDR3 has 14 residues. The V gene lost 1 base and the J gene lost 4 bases, with 10 bases spanning the gap. The CDR3 loop reads CASSYFGGAYGYTF. In nucleotides, the CDR3 is TGTGCCAGCAGTTACTTCGGTGGTGCCTATGGCTACACCTTC.

The chain is built from TRBV5-8 and TRBJ2-1; tentative D call: TRBD2 (5 bases). Germline V CDR1 and CDR2: SGHTS, YDEGEE. This CDR3 region has 13 residues. V lost 2 bases and J lost 8, with 11 bases in between. The CDR3 DNA reads TGTGCCAGCAGCTTATCTGAAGCGGATGAGCAGTTCTTC. It is translated as CASSLSEADEQFF.

The V and J genes are TRBV7-9 and TRBJ1-1; D is possibly TRBD1 (6 bases). CDR3 size: 15 residues. Germline V gene lookup returns CDR1 SEHNR and CDR2 FQNEAQ (reference sequence). Between the trimmed V and J ends, which lost 8 bases and 0 bases, there was a span of 16 bases. CDR3 loop: CASGRQGTLNTEAFF. The CDR3 region has the DNA TGTGCCAGCGGACGCCAGGGGACATTGAACACTGAAGCTTTCTTT.

The rearrangement uses TRBV29-1 and TRBJ1-2, with unresolved D. The V end lost 0 bases, the J end lost 5 bases, and 7 bases lay between the germline ends. Germline V gives CDR1 SQVTM, CDR2 ANQGSEA. The CDR3 totals 12 residues. CDR3 coding DNA: TGCAGCGTTGAAGATGGAGGGTATGGCTACACCTTC. It codes for CSVEDGGYGYTF.

The CDR3 reads CASSPQSGIWQFF. In DNA, the CDR3 is TGTGCCAGCAGCCCTCAAAGCGGGATCTGGCAGTTCTTC. V usage is TRBV11-2 and J usage is TRBJ2-1, with 7 bases lining up with TRBD2. The V gene's germline CDR1 is SGHAT and CDR2 FQNNGV. The CDR3 contains 13 residues. V lost 5 bases and J lost 12; bases outside the gene matches: 10. Combining the CDR3 with reference TRBV11-2 and TRBJ2-1 gives the whole variable domain EAGVAQSPRYKIIEKRQSVAFWCNPISGHATLYWYQQILGQGPKLLIQFQNNGVVDDSQLPKDRFSAERLKGVDSTLKIQPAKLEDSAVYLCASSPQSGIWQFFGPGTRLTVL.

V is TRBV27 and J is TRBJ1-1, with D unclear. Germline values: CDR1 MNHEY, CDR2 SMNVEV (reference sequence). The CDR3 spans 13 residues. The V end was cut by 10 bases, the J end by 0 bases, with 12 bases between. As DNA, the CDR3 is TGTGCCACCATGACACACATGAACACTGAAGCTTTCTTT. Protein product: CATMTHMNTEAFF.

The J gene is TRBJ2-7, the V gene TRBV5-5; 10 bases line up with TRBD2. V was clipped by 7 bases and J by 0 bases; unmatched bases: 4. Germline V gene data show CDR1 as SGHKS and CDR2 as YYEKEE (reference sequence). CDR3 length equals 14 residues. The CDR3 region has the DNA TGTGCCAGCGGCCGGACTAGCGGCTCCTACGAGCAGTACTTC. Translation gives CASGRTSGSYEQYF.

This clone came up once. V gene TRBV29-1 combines with J gene TRBJ2-6; no definite D call. The CDR3 loop spans 13 amino acids. Germline-derived CDR1 and CDR2 are SQVTM and ANQGSEA. Trimming pared 4 bases from V and 0 bases from J, leaving 4 bases between. The CDR3 here is CSVVASGANVLTF. DNA of the CDR3: TGCAGCGTTGTAGCCTCTGGGGCCAACGTCCTGACTTTC.